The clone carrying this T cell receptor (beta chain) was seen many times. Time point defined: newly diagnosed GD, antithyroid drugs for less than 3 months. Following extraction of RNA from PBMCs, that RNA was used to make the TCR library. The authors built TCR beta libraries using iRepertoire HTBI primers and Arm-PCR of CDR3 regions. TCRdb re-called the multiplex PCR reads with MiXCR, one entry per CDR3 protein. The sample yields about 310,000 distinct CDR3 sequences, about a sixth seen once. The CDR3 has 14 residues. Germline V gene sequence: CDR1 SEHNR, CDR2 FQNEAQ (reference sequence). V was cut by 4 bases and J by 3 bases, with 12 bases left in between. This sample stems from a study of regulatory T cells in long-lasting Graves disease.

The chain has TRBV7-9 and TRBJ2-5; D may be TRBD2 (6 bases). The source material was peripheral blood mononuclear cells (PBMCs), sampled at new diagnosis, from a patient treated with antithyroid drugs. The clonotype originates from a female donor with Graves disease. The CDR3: CASSSTGGEETQYF. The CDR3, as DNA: TGTGCCAGCAGCTCAACCGGGGGTGAAGAGACCCAGTACTTC.